This TCR beta chain emerged from a study of shared clonotypes between healthy human individuals. CDR1 and CDR2 from the germline V gene are SGHKS and YYEKEE (reference sequence). The ends were cut back, 0 bases at V and 2 bases at J, with 23 bases in the middle. CDR3 size: 19 residues. Donation came from healthy HIV-negative adults that had no recent acute infections or vaccinations. Only Caucasian adults living in Nashville, Tennessee made up the donor group. Sequencing was performed with immunoSEQ multiplex PCR; in TCRdb, only in-frame clones are kept and a portion is missing. The sample shows roughly 1,000,000 clones, approximately 80% of them seen only once.

The chain is built from TRBV5-5 and TRBJ1-2; D gene uncertain. The sample taken for sequencing was memory CD4+ T cells from PBMCs. As for subset: CD45RA-negative fraction. The clonotype comes from a man between 18 and 35 years old in good health. Some clones in this sample may be carry-over from other donors' samples. In DNA, the CDR3 is TGTGCCAGCAGCTTGGAGGCTGGGAATCGTGGAGGGAGGAACTATGGCTACACCTTC. Its translation is CASSLEAGNRGGRNYGYTF.